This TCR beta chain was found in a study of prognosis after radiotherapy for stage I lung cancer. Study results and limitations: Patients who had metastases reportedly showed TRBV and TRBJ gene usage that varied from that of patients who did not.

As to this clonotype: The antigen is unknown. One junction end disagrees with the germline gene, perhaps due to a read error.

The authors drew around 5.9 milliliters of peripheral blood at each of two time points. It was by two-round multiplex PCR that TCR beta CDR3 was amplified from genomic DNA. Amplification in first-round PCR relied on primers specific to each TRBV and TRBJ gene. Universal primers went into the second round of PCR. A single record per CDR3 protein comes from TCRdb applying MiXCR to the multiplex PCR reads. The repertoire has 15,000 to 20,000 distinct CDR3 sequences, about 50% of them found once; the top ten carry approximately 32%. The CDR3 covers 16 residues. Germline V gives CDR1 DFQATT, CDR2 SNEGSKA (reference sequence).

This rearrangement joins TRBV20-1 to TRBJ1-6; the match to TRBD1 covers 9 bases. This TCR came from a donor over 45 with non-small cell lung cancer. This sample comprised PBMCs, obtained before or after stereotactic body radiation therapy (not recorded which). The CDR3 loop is CSSRGGQGGYNSPLHF. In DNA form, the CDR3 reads TGCAGTTCTAGGGGGGGACAGGGCGGCTATAATTCACCCCTCCACTTT.